One sample yielded the 18 T cell receptor beta chains listed below, sequenced in a study of blood T cell repertoires in COVID-19. Clones were read by immunoSEQ multiplex PCR, and TCRdb kept only the in-frame ones, dropping some. Here the sample spans about 180,000 clones, approximately 87% being singletons. The source material was peripheral blood. The receptors come from a man between 70 and 80 years old with active or convalescent COVID-19.

With regard to this clone: Other DNA sequences from this sample encode an identical CDR3 as well. The chain has TRBV24-1 and TRBJ2-3; D possibly corresponds to TRBD2 (6 bases). The V end was cut by 3 bases, the J end by 1 base, with 10 bases between. Germline-derived CDR1 and CDR2 are KGHDR and SFDVKD. The CDR3 is 15 amino acids. The CDR3: CATSDRTGGTDTQYF. The CDR3 DNA follows: TGTGCCACCAGTGATAGGACGGGGGGCACAGATACGCAGTATTTT.

This chain links TRBV12-3 or TRBV12-4 with TRBJ1-4; TRBD1 is a possible D gene (6 bases). The V and J ends lost 7 bases and 8 bases respectively, with 14 bases between them. The CDR3 runs to 13 residues. The DNA of the CDR3 is TGTGCCAGCAAGCTAGCAGGGGACGAAAAACTGTTTTTT. This encodes CASKLAGDEKLFF.

This clone showed up just once. The J gene is TRBJ1-1, the V gene TRBV10-3, with TRBD1 as a possible D gene (6 bases). Germline assignment: CDR1 ENHRY and CDR2 SYGVKD. V was clipped by 10 bases and J by 0 bases, with 15 bases between them. This CDR3 comprises 14 residues. The CDR3 sequence: CATKLTGMNTEAFF. The DNA of the CDR3 is TGTGCCACCAAACTAACAGGGATGAACACTGAAGCTTTCTTT.

The chain uses TRBV7-6 and TRBJ2-1; D may be TRBD1 (6 bases). CDR3 size: 17 residues. In germline, CDR1 is SGHVS, CDR2 FNYEAQ. V lost 0 bases to trimming and J lost 5 bases, with 17 bases between them. The CDR3 reads CASSLAPTGGVDNEQFF. DNA for the CDR3: TGTGCCAGCAGCTTAGCCCCGACAGGCGGTGTGGACAATGAGCAGTTCTTC.

As for this clone: Since a much larger clone is just one base distant, this may be a read error. The V and J genes are TRBV6-5 and TRBJ1-1; D might be TRBD1 (5 bases). Germline CDR1 MNHEY, CDR2 SVGAGI. The CDR3 consists of 13 residues. Trimming cost V 2 bases and J 1 base, with 5 bases left between them. CDR3 DNA sequence: TGTGCCAGCAGTTACAGGGGGAACACTGAAGCTTTCTTT. Translation gives CASSYRGNTEAFF.

CDR3 nucleotides: TGCGCCAGCCGAGACAGGGGGGAGGCCAAAAACATTCAGTACTTC. Translating gives CASRDRGEAKNIQYF. The chain joins TRBV10-2 to TRBJ2-4, with 9 bases that match TRBD1. Germline CDR1 is WSHSY and CDR2 is SAAADI. The CDR3 covers 15 residues. Unmatched junction bases numbered 6, after V lost 8 bases and J lost 1 base.

This clone was seen a few times. The gene calls are TRBV10-3 and TRBJ2-7; possibly TRBD1 for D (5 bases). Trimming took 3 bases from V and 2 from J, leaving 11 bases between them. This CDR3 comprises 14 residues. The germline V gene encodes CDR1 ENHRY and CDR2 SYGVKD. The CDR3 reads CAISEGHGAYEQYF. In DNA, the CDR3 is TGTGCCATCAGTGAAGGACATGGTGCCTACGAGCAGTACTTC.

J is TRBJ1-2 and V is TRBV19; 7 nucleotides agree with TRBD1. The CDR3 covers 14 residues. Germline V gene data show CDR1 as LNHDA and CDR2 as SQIVND (reference sequence). J lost 2 bases, V lost 4 bases, and 4 bases had no gene match. The CDR3 region has the DNA TGTGCCAGTAGTACCGGGGACAGCAACTATGGCTACACCTTC. Translation: CASSTGDSNYGYTF.

The chain uses TRBV18 and TRBJ2-5; D not certain. The V end lost 2 bases, the J end lost 5 bases, and 9 bases lay between the germline ends. The CDR3 length is 13 residues. Germline-derived CDR1 and CDR2 are KGHSH and LQKENI. The CDR3 spells CASSPSSSETQYF. The CDR3 bases are TGTGCCAGCTCACCATCGAGTTCGGAGACCCAGTACTTC.

The chain combines TRBV15 with TRBJ1-1, with D tentatively TRBD1 (6 bases). V gave up 0 bases and J gave up 14 bases, with 16 bases separating them. Germline values: CDR1 LNHNV, CDR2 YYDKDF (reference sequence). The CDR3 consists of 13 residues. This chain's CDR3 is CATSREEGGRSFF. The CDR3 nucleotides read TGTGCCACCAGCAGAGAAGAAGGGGGTAGATCCTTCTTT.

The chain has TRBV11-3 and TRBJ2-3; 8 nucleotides agree with TRBD1. V lost 5 bases, J lost 1 base, and 5 bases stayed unmatched. Germline values: CDR1 SGHNT, CDR2 YENEEA. The CDR3 totals 15 residues. DNA for the CDR3: TGTGCCAGCAGCCTAACGGGACAGGGCACAGATACGCAGTATTTT. Protein sequence: CASSLTGQGTDTQYF.

The J gene is TRBJ2-1, the V gene TRBV5-1; 12 bases agree with TRBD2. The CDR3 is made up of 15 amino acids. CDR1 is SGHRS and CDR2 is YFSETQ in the germline V gene. V was clipped by 7 bases and J by 2 bases; unmatched bases: 4. For the CDR3, the DNA is TGCGCCAGCTCAGGACTAGCGGGAACCTACAATGAGCAGTTCTTC. It encodes CASSGLAGTYNEQFF.

Here the CDR3 DNA reads TGTGCCTGGAGTGTCAGGGGGCTTGCTGAAGCTTTCTTT. Encoded protein: CAWSVRGLAEAFF. The rearrangement links TRBV30 to TRBJ1-1; 8 positions match TRBD1. J was trimmed by 6 bases and V by 0 bases; bases with no gene match: 3. Germline V gives CDR1 GTSNPN, CDR2 SVGIG (reference sequence). CDR3 length: 13 residues.

V usage is TRBV4-3 and J usage is TRBJ2-2; D unresolved. The CDR3 sequence is 14 residues long. Germline loops: CDR1 LGHNA, CDR2 YSLEER. V dropped 0 bases and J dropped 6 bases, with 8 bases sitting between them. CDR3 region: CASSQEALAGELFF. For the CDR3, the DNA is TGCGCCAGCAGCCAAGAAGCGTTGGCCGGGGAGCTGTTTTTT.

This rearrangement joins TRBV5-4 to TRBJ1-2; D unclear. Trimming took 2 bases from V and 7 from J, leaving 15 bases between them. The CDR3 is 14 residues long. Germline CDR1 reads SGHNT; CDR2 reads YYREEE (reference sequence). For the CDR3, the DNA is TGTGCCAGCAGCTTCCCCGTATTCGCGGGTGGCTACACCTTC. Translated, it gives CASSFPVFAGGYTF.

This chain uses TRBV2 with TRBJ1-2, with 7 bases that match TRBD1. The CDR3 totals 14 residues. The junction had 7 bases not matched to a gene; V was cut back by 7 bases and J by 2 bases. Looked up from germline, CDR1 is SNHLY and CDR2 is FYNNEI. The CDR3 nucleotides read TGTGCCAGCATGGGACAGACGCTGAACTATGGCTACACCTTC. Translated: CASMGQTLNYGYTF.

The CDR3 region is CATSRGGEDEQYF. CDR3 DNA: TGTGCCACCAGTCGGGGGGGCGAGGACGAGCAGTACTTC. The J gene is TRBJ2-7, the V gene TRBV24-1; 8 nucleotides agree with TRBD2. Germline V gives CDR1 KGHDR, CDR2 SFDVKD. The CDR3 spans 13 residues. Trimming cost V 6 bases and J 5 bases; bases outside gene matches: 5.

V usage is TRBV5-5 and J usage is TRBJ2-7; D is unclear. The CDR3 runs 11 residues. CDR1 is SGHKS and CDR2 is YYEKEE in the germline V gene (reference sequence). Trimming shortened V by 4 bases and J by 2 bases, and 4 bases separated the two germline ends. In nucleotides, the CDR3 is TGTGCCAGCAGCCTCCCCTACGAGCAGTACTTC. Translated: CASSLPYEQYF.